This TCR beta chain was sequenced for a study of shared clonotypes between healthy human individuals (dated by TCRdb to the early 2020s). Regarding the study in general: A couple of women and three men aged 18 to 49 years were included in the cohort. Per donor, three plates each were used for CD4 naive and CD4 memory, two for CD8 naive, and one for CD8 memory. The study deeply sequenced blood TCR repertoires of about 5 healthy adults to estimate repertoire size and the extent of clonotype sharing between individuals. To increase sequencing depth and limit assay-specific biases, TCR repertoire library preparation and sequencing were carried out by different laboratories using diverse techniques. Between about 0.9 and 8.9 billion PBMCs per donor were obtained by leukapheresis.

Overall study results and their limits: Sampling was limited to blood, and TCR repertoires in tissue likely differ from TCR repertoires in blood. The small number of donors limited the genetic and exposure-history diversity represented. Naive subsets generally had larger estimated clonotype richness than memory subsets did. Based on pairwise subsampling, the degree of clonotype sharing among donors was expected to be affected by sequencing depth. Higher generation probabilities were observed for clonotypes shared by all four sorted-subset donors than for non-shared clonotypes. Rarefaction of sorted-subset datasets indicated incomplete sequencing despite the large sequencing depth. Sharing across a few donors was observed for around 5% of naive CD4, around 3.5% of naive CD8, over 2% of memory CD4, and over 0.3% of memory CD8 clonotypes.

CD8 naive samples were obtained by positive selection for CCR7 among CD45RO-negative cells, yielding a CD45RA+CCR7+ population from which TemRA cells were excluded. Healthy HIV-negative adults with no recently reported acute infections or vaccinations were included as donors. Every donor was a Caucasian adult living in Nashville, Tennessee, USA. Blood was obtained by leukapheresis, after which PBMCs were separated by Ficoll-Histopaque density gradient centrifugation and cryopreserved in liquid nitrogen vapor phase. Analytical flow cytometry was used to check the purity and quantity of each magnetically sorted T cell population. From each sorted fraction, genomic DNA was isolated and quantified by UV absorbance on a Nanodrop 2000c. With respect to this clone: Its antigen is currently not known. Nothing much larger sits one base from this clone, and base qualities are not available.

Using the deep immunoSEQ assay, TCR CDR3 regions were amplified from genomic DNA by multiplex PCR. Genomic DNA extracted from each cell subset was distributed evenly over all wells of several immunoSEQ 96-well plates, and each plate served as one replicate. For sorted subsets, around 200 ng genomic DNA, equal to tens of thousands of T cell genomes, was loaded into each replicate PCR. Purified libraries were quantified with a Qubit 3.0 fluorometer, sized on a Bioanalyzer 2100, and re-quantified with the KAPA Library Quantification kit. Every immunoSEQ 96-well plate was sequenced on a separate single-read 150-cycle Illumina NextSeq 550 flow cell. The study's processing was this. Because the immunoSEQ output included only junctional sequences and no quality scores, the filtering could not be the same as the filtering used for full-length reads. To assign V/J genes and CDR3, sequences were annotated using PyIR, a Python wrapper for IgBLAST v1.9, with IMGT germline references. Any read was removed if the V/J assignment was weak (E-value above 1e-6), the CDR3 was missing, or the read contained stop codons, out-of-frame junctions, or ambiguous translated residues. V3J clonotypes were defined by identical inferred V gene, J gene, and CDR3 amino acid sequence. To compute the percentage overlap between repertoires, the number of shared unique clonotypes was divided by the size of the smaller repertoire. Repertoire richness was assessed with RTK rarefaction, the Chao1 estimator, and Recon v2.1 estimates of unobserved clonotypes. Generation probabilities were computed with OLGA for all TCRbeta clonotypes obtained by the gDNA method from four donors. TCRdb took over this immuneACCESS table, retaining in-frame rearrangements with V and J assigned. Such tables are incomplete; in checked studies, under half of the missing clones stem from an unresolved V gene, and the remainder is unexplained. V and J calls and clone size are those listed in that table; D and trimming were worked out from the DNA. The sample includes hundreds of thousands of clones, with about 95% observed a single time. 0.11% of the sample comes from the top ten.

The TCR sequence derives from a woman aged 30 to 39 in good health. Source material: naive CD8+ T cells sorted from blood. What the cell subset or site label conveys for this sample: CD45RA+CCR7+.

The DNA sequence is as follows: TGTGCCATCAGTGGACAGCCTACTGAAAAACTGTTTTTT. This yields the protein CAISGQPTEKLFF. The sequence is built from TRBV10-3 and TRBJ1-4; TRBD1 is a possible D gene, resting on 5 matching bases. In the germline V gene, CDR1 corresponds to ENHRY and CDR2 to SYGVKD. Measured from the cysteine to the phenylalanine, the CDR3 is 13 residues long. The DNA shown is the 39-base CDR3, in frame from base 1. Cut back by 4 bases and 7 bases, the V and J ends lie 10 bases apart.